A single sample is the source of the 3 T cell receptor beta chains below, sequenced in a study of blood T cell repertoires in COVID-19. Sequencing used immunoSEQ multiplex PCR; TCRdb keeps in-frame clones, though not all of them. The table records some 150,000 clones, approximately 88% of them present only once. The sequenced material came from peripheral blood. All receptors derive from a human donor in a cohort sampled during active COVID-19.

This chain uses TRBV15 with TRBJ2-3; maybe TRBD2 (5 bases). With 0 bases removed from V and 3 bases from J, the gap between germline ends came to 13 bases. Germline CDR1 is LNHNV and CDR2 is YYDKDF (reference sequence). The CDR3 runs 16 residues. The CDR3 loop reads CATSRETGSGTDTQYF. The CDR3 DNA reads TGTGCCACCAGCAGAGAAACTGGGTCGGGGACAGATACGCAGTATTTT.

This clone was counted a single time. The chain recombines TRBV19 with TRBJ2-3; 8 bases agree with TRBD1. V was clipped by 2 bases and J by 3 bases; unmatched bases: 7. In germline, CDR1 is LNHDA, CDR2 SQIVND (reference sequence). This CDR3 is 16 amino acids long. DNA for the CDR3: TGTGCCAGTAGTATAAGGACAGGGATTTGGACAGATACGCAGTATTTT. The encoded protein is CASSIRTGIWTDTQYF.

The rearrangement links TRBV6-6 to TRBJ1-5; a weak D match, TRBD1 (6 bases). The CDR3 runs 18 residues. V shed 5 bases and J shed 0 bases, with 20 bases lying between them. CDR1 MNHNY and CDR2 SVGAGI come from the germline V gene (reference sequence). The CDR3 protein is CASSLQTGGGYSNQPQHF. The CDR3 nucleotides are TGTGCCAGCAGTCTGCAGACAGGTGGAGGCTATAGCAATCAGCCCCAGCATTTT.